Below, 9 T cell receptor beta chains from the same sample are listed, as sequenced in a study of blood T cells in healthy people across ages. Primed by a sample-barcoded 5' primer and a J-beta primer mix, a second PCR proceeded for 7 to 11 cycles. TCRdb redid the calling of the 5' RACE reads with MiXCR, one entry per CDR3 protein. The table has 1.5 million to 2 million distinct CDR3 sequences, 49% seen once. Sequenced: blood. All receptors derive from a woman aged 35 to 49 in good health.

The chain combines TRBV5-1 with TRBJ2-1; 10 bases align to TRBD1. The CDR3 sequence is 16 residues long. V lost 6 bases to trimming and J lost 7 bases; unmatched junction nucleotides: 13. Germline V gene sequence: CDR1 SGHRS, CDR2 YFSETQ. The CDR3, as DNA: TGCGCCAGCAACGCCGCCTGGACAGGGGGTATTAATGAGCAGTTCTTC. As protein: CASNAAWTGGINEQFF.

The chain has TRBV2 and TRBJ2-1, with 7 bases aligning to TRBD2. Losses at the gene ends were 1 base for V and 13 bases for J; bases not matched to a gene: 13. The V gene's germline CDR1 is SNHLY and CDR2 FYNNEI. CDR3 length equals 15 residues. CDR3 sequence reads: CASSEGASGLSTQFF. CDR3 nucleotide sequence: TGTGCCAGCAGTGAAGGGGCTAGCGGACTTTCGACCCAGTTCTTC.

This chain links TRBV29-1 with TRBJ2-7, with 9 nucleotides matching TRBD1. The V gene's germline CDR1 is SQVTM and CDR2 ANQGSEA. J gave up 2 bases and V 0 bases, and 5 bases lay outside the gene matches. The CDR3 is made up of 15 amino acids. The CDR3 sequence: CSVEEGRDRAYEQYF. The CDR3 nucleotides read TGCAGCGTTGAAGAGGGTAGGGACAGGGCCTACGAGCAGTACTTC.

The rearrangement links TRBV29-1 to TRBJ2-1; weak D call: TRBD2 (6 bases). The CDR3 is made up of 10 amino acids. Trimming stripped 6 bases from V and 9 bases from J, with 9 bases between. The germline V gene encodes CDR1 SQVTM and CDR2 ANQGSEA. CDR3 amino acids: CSVGGFEQFF. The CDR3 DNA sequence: TGCAGCGTGGGAGGCTTTGAGCAGTTCTTC.

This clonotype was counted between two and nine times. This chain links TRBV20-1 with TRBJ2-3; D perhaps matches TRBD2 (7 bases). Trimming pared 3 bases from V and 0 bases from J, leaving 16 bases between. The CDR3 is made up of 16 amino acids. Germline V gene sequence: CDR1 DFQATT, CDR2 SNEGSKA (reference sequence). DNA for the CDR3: TGCAGTGCTAGTCCTTCGCGGGGGCCCAGCACAGATACGCAGTATTTT. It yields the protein CSASPSRGPSTDTQYF.

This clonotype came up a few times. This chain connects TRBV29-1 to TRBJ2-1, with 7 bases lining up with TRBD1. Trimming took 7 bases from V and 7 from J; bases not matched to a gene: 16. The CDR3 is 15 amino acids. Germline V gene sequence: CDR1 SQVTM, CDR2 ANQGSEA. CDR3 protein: CSAIKPTGLSNEQFF. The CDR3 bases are TGCAGCGCCATAAAACCGACAGGGTTGAGTAATGAGCAGTTCTTC.

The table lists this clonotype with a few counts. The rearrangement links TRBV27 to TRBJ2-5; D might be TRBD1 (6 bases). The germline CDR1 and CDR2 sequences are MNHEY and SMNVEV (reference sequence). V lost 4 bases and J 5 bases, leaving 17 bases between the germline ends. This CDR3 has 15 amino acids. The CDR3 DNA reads TGTGCCAGCAGTTCTTCTACAGGGTTCGGGGAGACCCAGTACTTC. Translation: CASSSSTGFGETQYF.

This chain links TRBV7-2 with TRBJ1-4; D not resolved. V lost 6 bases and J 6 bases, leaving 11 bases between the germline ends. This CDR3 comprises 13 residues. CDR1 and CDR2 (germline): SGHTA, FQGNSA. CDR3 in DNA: TGTGCCAGCAGTCCGTTTGGGGATGAAAAACTGTTTTTT. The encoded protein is CASSPFGDEKLFF.

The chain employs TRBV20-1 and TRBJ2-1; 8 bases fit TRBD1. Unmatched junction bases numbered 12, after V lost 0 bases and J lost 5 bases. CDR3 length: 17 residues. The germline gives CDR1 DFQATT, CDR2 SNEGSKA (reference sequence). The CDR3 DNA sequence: TGCAGTGCTAGAGATGGACACAGGGGGGCGTCTCACAATGAGCAGTTCTTC. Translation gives CSARDGHRGASHNEQFF.